Reported below is one TCR beta chain. Profiled with immunoSEQ multiplex PCR; TCRdb holds only in-frame clones, not every one. Of 250,000 to 300,000 clones in the sample, almost 95% were seen once. Germline CDR1 and CDR2: MNHEY and SVGEGT. With 4 bases clipped from V and 6 bases from J, the junction kept 0 bases outside the gene matches. The CDR3 spans 12 residues. These data are taken from a study of T cell responses to AZD1222 COVID-19 vaccine. The origin of this receptor is an adult who received the AZD1222 COVID-19 vaccine. The chain uses TRBV6-2 or TRBV6-3 and TRBJ2-1; TRBD2 agrees at 7 bases. Here the sequenced sample was peripheral blood, taken 28 days after the second AZD1222 dose. The CDR3 loop is CASSWTSNEQFF. DNA for the CDR3: TGTGCCAGCAGTTGGACTAGCAATGAGCAGTTCTTC.